This T cell receptor (beta chain) was identified in a study of vaccination and CD4 T cells after COVID-19. With the Oncomine TCR Beta short-read assay, DNA from cultured CD4+ T cells was sequenced. Each CDR3 protein gets one entry after TCRdb re-called the PCR reads with MiXCR. Among roughly 10,000 distinct CDR3 sequences listed, 50% to 60% were seen once. The germline V gene encodes CDR1 SGHTA and CDR2 FQGNSA. This CDR3 is 16 amino acids long. Trimming at V came to 5 bases and at J to 0 bases, leaving 6 bases not matched to a gene. Treatment described: approximately 9-day PBMC culture with coronavirus spike peptide pools or control peptides (ViraFEST assay). This clonotype was detected a few times. The antigen is unknown. General study findings and limits: Reactive clone data from convalescent patients indicated a median of about 90% appearing only post-vaccination.

The sequenced sample was CD4+ T cells from blood, cultured in vitro. The origin of this receptor is a human donor who had recovered from COVID-19. The chain has TRBV7-2 and TRBJ2-2, with 7 positions matching TRBD1. The DNA of the CDR3 is TGTGCCAGCAGCCTATTCGGGACAGCGAACACCGGGGAGCTGTTTTTT. This sequence encodes CASSLFGTANTGELFF.